This entry concerns a single TCR beta chain. Germline V gene sequence: CDR1 ENHRY, CDR2 SYGVKD. The CDR3 is made up of 16 amino acids. V lost 6 bases to trimming and J lost 8 bases, with 22 bases between them. The sample originates from a study of shared T cell receptors in the human thymus. The data were produced by immunoSEQ multiplex PCR, yet TCRdb's version contains in-frame clones alone and is incomplete. The repertoire has about 500,000 clones, about 80% of them found once; the top ten carry about 0.014%. These data also featured in a second study, about human thymus T cells. As that study records: Corrective surgery for congenital heart defects was being performed on the healthy Finnish infants who were the donors. Thymus pieces cut out during corrective heart surgery were the tissue that was used. Use of V and J genes seemed skewed within the thymic and blood repertoires. Thymic repertoires overlap heavily among unrelated individuals, related research has reported.

This chain connects TRBV10-3 to TRBJ2-2, with D possibly matching TRBD2 (5 bases). The sequencing input was thymocytes. The sequence derives from a boy under two years old with a congenital heart defect. CDR3 residues: CAISLRTLAQAGELFF. In nucleotides, the CDR3 is TGTGCCATCAGCCTGAGGACTCTTGCACAAGCGGGGGAGCTGTTTTTT.